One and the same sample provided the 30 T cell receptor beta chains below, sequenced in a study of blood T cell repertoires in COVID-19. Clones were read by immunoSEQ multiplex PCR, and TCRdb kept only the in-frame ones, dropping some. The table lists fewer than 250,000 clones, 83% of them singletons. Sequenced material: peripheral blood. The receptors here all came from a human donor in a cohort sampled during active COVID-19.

The CDR3 spells CASSFSGVETQYF. The DNA for the CDR3 is TGTGCCAGCAGCTTTTCAGGGGTCGAGACCCAGTACTTC. The chain is built from TRBV11-3 and TRBJ2-5; possible D gene TRBD1, 6 bases. This CDR3 has 13 residues. Germline V gene data show CDR1 as SGHNT and CDR2 as YENEEA. The V end lost 3 bases, the J end lost 5 bases, and 10 bases lay between the germline ends.

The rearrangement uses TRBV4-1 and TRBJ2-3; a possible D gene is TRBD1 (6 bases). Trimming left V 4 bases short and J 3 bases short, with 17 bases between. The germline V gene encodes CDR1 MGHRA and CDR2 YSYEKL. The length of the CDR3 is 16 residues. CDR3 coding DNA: TGCGCCAGCAGCCCTCCGGTTGGGACAAGAACAGATACGCAGTATTTT. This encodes CASSPPVGTRTDTQYF.

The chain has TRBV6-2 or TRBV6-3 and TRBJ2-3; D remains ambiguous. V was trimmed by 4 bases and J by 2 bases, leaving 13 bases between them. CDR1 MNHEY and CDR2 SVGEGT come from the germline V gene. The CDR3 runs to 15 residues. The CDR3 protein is CASSSWRSNTDTQYF. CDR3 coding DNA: TGTGCCAGCAGTTCGTGGCGGTCAAACACAGATACGCAGTATTTT.

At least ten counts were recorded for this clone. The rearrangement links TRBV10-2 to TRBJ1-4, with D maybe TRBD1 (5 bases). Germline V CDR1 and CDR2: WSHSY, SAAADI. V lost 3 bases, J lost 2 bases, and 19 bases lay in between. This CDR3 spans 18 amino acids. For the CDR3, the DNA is TGCGCCAGCAGTGATTGGCAGGGCGCTGCTCTGACTAATGAAAAACTGTTTTTT. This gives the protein CASSDWQGAALTNEKLFF.

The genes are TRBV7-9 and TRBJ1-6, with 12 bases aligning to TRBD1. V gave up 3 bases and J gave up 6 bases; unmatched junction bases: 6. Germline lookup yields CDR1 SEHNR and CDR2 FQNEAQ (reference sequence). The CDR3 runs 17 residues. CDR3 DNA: TGTGCCAGCAGCTTTGCCGGGACAGGGGGCTCTAATTCACCCCTCCACTTT. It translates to CASSFAGTGGSNSPLHF.

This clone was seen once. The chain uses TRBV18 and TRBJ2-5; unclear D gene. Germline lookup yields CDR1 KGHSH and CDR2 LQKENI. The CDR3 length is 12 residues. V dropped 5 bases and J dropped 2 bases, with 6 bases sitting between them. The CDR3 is CASSFQQETQYF. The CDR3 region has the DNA TGTGCCAGCTCATTTCAACAAGAGACCCAGTACTTC.

For the CDR3, the DNA is TGTGCCAGCAGCTACCTGGGGGCCCAAGATACGCAGTATTTT. Residues: CASSYLGAQDTQYF. The chain has TRBV14 and TRBJ2-3; tentative D call: TRBD1 (6 bases). The germline V gene encodes CDR1 SGHDN and CDR2 FVKESK. The CDR3 extends over 14 amino acids. V lost 5 bases to trimming and J lost 5 bases, with 14 bases between them.

The CDR3 sequence is CAWMGGFVAFF. DNA of the CDR3: TGTGCCTGGATGGGGGGGTTTGTTGCTTTCTTT. This chain joins TRBV30 and TRBJ1-1; D perhaps matches TRBD1 (5 bases). The CDR3 sequence is 11 residues long. Trimming removed 4 bases at V and 11 bases at J, with 14 bases between. CDR1 GTSNPN and CDR2 SVGIG come from the germline V gene (reference sequence).

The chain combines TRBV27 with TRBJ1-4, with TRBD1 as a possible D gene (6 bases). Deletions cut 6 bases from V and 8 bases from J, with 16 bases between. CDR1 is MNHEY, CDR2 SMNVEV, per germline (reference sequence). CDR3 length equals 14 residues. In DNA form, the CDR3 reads TGTGCCAGCAGCCTGACAAAAGGGGGAGAAAAACTGTTTTTT. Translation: CASSLTKGGEKLFF. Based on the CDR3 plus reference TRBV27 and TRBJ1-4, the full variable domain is EAQVTQNPRYLITVTGKKLTVTCSQNMNHEYMSWYRQDPGLGLRQIYYSMNVEVTDKGDVPEGYKVSRKEKRNFPLILESPSPNQTSLYFCASSLTKGGEKLFFGSGTQLSVL.

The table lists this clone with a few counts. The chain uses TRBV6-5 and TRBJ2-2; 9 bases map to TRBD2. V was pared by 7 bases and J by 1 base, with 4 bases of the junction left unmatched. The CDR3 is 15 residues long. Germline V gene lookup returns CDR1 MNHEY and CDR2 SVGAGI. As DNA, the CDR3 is TGTGCCAGCAATAAACTAGCGGGGAACACCGGGGAGCTGTTTTTT. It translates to CASNKLAGNTGELFF.

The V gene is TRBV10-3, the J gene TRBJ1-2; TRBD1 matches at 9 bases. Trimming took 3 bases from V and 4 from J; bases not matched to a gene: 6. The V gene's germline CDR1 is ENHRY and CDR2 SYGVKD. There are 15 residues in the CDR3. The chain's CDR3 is CAISDSGTGSYGYTF. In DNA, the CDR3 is TGTGCCATCAGTGACTCCGGGACAGGGAGCTATGGCTACACCTTC.

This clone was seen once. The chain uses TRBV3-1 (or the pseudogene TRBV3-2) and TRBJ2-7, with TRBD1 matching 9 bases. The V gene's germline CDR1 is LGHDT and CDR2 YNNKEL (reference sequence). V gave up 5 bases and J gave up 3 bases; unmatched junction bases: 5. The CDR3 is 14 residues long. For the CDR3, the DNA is TGTGCCAGCAGCTACAGGGGGCAAGTCTACGAGCAGTACTTC. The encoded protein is CASSYRGQVYEQYF.

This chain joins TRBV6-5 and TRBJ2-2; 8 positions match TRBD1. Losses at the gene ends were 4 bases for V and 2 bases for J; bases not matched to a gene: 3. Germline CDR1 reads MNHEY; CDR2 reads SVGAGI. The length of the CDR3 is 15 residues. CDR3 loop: CASSWGQANTGELFF. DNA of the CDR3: TGTGCCAGCAGTTGGGGACAGGCAAACACCGGGGAGCTGTTTTTT.

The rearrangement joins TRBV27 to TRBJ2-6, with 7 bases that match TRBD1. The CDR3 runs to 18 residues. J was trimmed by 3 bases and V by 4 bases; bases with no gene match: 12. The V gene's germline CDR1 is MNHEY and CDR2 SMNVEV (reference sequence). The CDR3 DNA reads TGTGCCAGCAGTTCCTATCTACGGAACAGGGGTGGGGCCAACGTCCTGACTTTC. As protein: CASSSYLRNRGGANVLTF.

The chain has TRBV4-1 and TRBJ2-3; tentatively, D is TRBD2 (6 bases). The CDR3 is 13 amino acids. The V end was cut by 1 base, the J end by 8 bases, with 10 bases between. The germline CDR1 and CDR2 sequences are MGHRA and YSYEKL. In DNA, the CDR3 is TGCGCCAGCAGCCAAGGGAGGGCCCCTACGCAGTATTTT. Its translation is CASSQGRAPTQYF.

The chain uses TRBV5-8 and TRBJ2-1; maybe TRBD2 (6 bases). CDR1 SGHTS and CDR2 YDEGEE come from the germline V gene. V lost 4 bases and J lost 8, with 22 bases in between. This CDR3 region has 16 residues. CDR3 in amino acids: CASSPKAVGGYDEQFF. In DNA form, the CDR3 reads TGTGCCAGCAGCCCCAAGGCCGTCGGAGGGTACGATGAGCAGTTCTTC.

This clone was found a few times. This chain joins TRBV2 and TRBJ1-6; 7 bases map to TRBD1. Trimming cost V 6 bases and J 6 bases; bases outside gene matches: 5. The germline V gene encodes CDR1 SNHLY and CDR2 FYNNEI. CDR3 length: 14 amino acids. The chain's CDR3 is CASSRDSLNSPLHF. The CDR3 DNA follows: TGTGCCAGCAGCCGGGACAGTCTTAATTCACCCCTCCACTTT. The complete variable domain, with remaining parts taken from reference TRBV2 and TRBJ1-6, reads EPEVTQTPSHQVTQMGQEVILRCVPISNHLYFYWYRQILGQKVEFLVSFYNNEISEKSEIFDDQFSVERPDGSNFTLKIRSTKLEDSAMYFCASSRDSLNSPLHFGNGTRLTVT.

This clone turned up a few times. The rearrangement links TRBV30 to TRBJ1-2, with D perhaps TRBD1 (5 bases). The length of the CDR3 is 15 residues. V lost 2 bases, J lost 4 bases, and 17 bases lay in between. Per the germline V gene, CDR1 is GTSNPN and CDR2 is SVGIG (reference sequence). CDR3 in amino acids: CAWSIRAGKGYGYTF. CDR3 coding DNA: TGTGCCTGGAGTATTCGGGCAGGGAAAGGCTATGGCTACACCTTC.

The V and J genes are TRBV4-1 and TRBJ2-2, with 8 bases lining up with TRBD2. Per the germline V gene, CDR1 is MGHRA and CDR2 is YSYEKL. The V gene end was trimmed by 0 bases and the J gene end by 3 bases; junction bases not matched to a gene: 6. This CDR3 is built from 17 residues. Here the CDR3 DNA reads TGCGCCAGCAGCCAAGATTTAAGCGGGAGTTACACCGGGGAGCTGTTTTTT. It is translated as CASSQDLSGSYTGELFF.

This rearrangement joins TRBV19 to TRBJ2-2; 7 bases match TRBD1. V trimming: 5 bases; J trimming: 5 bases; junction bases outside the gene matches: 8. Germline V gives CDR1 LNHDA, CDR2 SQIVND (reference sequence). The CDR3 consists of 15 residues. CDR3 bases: TGTGCCAGTAGTCCCCGGGACAGTTTAACCGGGGAGCTGTTTTTT. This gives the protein CASSPRDSLTGELFF.

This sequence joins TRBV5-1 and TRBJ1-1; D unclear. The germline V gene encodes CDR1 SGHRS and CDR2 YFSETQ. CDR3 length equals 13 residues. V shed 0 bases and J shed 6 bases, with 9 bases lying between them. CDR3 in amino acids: CASSLAQRAEAFF. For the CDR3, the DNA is TGCGCCAGCAGCTTGGCTCAGAGGGCTGAAGCTTTCTTT.

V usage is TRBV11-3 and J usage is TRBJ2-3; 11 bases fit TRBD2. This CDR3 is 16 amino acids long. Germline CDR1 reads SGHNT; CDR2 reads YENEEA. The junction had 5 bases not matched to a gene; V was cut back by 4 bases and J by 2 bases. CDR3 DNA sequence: TGTGCCAGCAGCTGGGGACTAGCGGAAACCACAGATACGCAGTATTTT. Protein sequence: CASSWGLAETTDTQYF. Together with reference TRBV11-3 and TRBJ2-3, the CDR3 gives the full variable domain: EAGVVQSPRYKIIEKKQPVAFWCNPISGHNTLYWYLQNLGQGPELLIRYENEEAVDDSQLPKDRFSAERLKGVDSTLKIQPAELGDSAVYLCASSWGLAETTDTQYFGPGTRLTVL.

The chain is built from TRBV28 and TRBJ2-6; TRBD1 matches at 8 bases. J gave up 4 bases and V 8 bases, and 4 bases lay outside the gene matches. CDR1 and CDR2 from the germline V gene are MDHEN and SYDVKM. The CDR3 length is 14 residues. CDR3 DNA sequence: TGTGCCAGCGGGGGGACAGGAGGGGCCAACGTCCTGACTTTC. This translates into CASGGTGGANVLTF.

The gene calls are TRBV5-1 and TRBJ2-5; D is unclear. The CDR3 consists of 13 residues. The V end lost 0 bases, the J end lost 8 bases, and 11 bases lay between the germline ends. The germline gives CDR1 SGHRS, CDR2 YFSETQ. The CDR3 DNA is TGCGCCAGCAGCTTGGTGAGCCGAGGCACCCAGTACTTC. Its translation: CASSLVSRGTQYF.

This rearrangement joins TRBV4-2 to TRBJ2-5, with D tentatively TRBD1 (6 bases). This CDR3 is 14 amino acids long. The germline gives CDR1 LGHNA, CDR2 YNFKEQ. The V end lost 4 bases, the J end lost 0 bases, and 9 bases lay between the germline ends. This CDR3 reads CASSPTGYQETQYF. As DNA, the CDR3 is TGTGCCAGCAGCCCAACAGGGTACCAAGAGACCCAGTACTTC.

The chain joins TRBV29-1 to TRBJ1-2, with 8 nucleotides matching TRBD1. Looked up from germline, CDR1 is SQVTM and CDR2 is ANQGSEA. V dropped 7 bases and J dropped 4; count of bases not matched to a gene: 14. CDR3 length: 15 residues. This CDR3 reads CSAIGQGAEGYGYTF. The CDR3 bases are TGCAGCGCTATTGGACAGGGCGCTGAGGGCTATGGCTACACCTTC.

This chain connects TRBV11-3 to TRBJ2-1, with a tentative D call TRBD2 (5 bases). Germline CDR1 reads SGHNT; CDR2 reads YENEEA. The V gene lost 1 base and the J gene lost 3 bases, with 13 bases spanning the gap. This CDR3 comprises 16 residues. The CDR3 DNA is TGTGCCAGCAGCTTAGGTCCGGACTCGAACTACAATGAGCAGTTCTTC. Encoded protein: CASSLGPDSNYNEQFF.

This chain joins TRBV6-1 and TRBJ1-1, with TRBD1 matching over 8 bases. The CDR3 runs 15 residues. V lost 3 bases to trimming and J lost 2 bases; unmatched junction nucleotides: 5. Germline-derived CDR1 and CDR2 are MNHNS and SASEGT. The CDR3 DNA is TGTGCCAGCAGTGATACGGGACAGGCCAACACTGAAGCTTTCTTT. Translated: CASSDTGQANTEAFF.

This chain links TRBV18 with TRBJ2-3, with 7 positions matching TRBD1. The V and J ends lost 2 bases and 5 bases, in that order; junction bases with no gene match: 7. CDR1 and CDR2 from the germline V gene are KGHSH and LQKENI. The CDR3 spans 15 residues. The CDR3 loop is CASSPEGARGDTQYF. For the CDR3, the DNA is TGTGCCAGCTCACCAGAGGGGGCGCGTGGAGATACGCAGTATTTT.

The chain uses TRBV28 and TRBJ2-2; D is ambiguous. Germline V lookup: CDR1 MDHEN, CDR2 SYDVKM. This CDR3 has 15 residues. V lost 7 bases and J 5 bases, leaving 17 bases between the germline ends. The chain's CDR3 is CASTPSNAATGELFF. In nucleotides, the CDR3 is TGTGCCAGCACCCCCTCCAACGCGGCTACCGGGGAGCTGTTTTTT.